The 28 T cell receptor beta chains below were found in one sample sequenced in a study of blood T cell repertoires in COVID-19. The method was immunoSEQ multiplex PCR; TCRdb's version includes in-frame clones alone and lacks a portion of them. Among about 430,000 clones listed, 70% to 90% were seen once. Sequenced input: PBMCs or T cells enriched from blood (not recorded which). These receptor sequences come from a young woman who had been exposed to COVID-19.

This rearrangement joins TRBV6-2 or TRBV6-3 to TRBJ1-1, with D unclear. The ends were cut back, 2 bases at V and 0 bases at J, with 7 bases in the middle. CDR1 and CDR2 from the germline V gene are MNHEY and SVGEGT. The CDR3 runs 14 residues. CDR3 DNA: TGTGCCAGCAGTTACAACATATTGAACACTGAAGCTTTCTTT. This gives the protein CASSYNILNTEAFF.

This clone showed up just once. V gene TRBV6-5 combines with J gene TRBJ2-7, with TRBD2 matching 8 bases. The CDR3 is made up of 16 amino acids. The trim removed 2 bases at V and 5 bases at J, leaving 11 bases unmatched. Germline values: CDR1 MNHEY, CDR2 SVGAGI. CDR3 nucleotides: TGTGCCAGCAGTTACCCCCCGGGAGGGGCGCAGGACGAGCAGTACTTC. Its translation: CASSYPPGGAQDEQYF.

This sequence joins TRBV9 and TRBJ2-5; D perhaps matches TRBD2 (7 bases). This CDR3 is built from 16 residues. Trimming took 2 bases from V and 2 from J, leaving 16 bases between them. CDR1 and CDR2 (germline): SGDLS, YYNGEE. CDR3 in amino acids: CASSVGAGDLQETQYF. The CDR3 region has the DNA TGTGCCAGCAGCGTGGGGGCGGGGGATCTTCAAGAGACCCAGTACTTC.

CDR3 DNA: TGTGCCAGCAGTAAGATGACAGGTTCTGACGAGCAGTACTTC. It translates to CASSKMTGSDEQYF. The chain couples TRBV2 to TRBJ2-7, with TRBD1 as a possible D gene (6 bases). The V gene lost 5 bases and the J gene lost 5 bases, with 16 bases spanning the gap. This CDR3 comprises 14 residues. Germline values: CDR1 SNHLY, CDR2 FYNNEI.

V gene TRBV7-9 combines with J gene TRBJ2-2; 7 bases agree with TRBD1. The CDR3 consists of 15 residues. With V trimmed by 5 bases and J by 0 bases, 3 bases remained unmatched. Germline CDR1 SEHNR, CDR2 FQNEAQ (reference sequence). CDR3 DNA: TGTGCCAGCAGCACCGACAGGGCGAACACCGGGGAGCTGTTTTTT. Translation: CASSTDRANTGELFF.

The J gene is TRBJ1-1, the V gene TRBV5-6; 8 bases fit TRBD1. V shed 1 base and J 7 bases; nucleotides not matched to a gene: 3. Germline lookup yields CDR1 SGHDT and CDR2 YYEEEE. The CDR3 extends over 13 amino acids. The CDR3 reads CASSLQGAYEAFF. The CDR3 region has the DNA TGTGCCAGCAGCTTGCAGGGGGCCTATGAAGCTTTCTTT.

This sequence joins TRBV6-2 or TRBV6-3 and TRBJ2-1; D is possibly TRBD2 (5 bases). V was clipped by 2 bases and J by 1 base, with 12 bases between them. The germline CDR1 and CDR2 sequences are MNHEY and SVGEGT. The CDR3 has 16 residues. CDR3 amino acids: CASSYPDGISYNEQFF. The DNA for the CDR3 is TGTGCCAGCAGTTACCCGGACGGGATATCCTACAATGAGCAGTTCTTC.

This rearrangement joins TRBV28 to TRBJ1-1, with D possibly TRBD1 on 5 matching bases. Germline CDR1 is MDHEN and CDR2 is SYDVKM. V was clipped by 8 bases and J by 5 bases, with 15 bases between them. The CDR3 loop spans 13 amino acids. In DNA form, the CDR3 reads TGTGCCAGCTGGGGGGAGTGGGCGACTGAAGCTTTCTTT. Amino acids: CASWGEWATEAFF.

The chain employs TRBV5-5 and TRBJ1-2; maybe TRBD1 (5 bases). The germline V gene encodes CDR1 SGHKS and CDR2 YYEKEE (reference sequence). V lost 4 bases and J lost 2, with 21 bases in between. The CDR3 has 17 residues. CDR3 nucleotide sequence: TGTGCCAGCAGCCCCCAATCTCCAGGGTACGCCAACTATGGCTACACCTTC. Its protein is CASSPQSPGYANYGYTF.

This clone was seen a single time. The chain employs TRBV19 and TRBJ2-2; 9 bases are a match to TRBD1. Germline assignment: CDR1 LNHDA and CDR2 SQIVND (reference sequence). There are 15 residues in the CDR3. The J segment lost 6 bases and the V segment lost 11 bases, leaving 13 bases of the junction unmatched. CDR3 region: CASWSGTGRAGELFF. The CDR3 DNA reads TGTGCCTCCTGGTCCGGGACAGGGAGGGCCGGGGAGCTGTTTTTT. Using reference TRBV19 and TRBJ2-2 for the parts outside the CDR3, the full variable domain is DGGITQSPKYLFRKEGQNVTLSCEQNLNHDAMYWYRQDPGQGLRLIYYSQIVNDFQKGDIAEGYSVSREKKESFPLTVTSAQKNPTAFYLCASWSGTGRAGELFFGEGSRLTVL.

This sequence joins TRBV28 and TRBJ1-2, with a possible D match to TRBD1 (5 bases). Germline assignment: CDR1 MDHEN and CDR2 SYDVKM. V was clipped by 5 bases and J by 5 bases, with 12 bases between them. This CDR3 has 13 amino acids. The CDR3 bases are TGTGCCAGCAGTCCCCGACAGCTTTATGGCTACACCTTC. The encoded protein is CASSPRQLYGYTF.

The rearrangement links TRBV7-9 to TRBJ2-7, with a tentative D call TRBD2 (6 bases). The CDR3 runs 12 residues. V was cut by 1 base and J by 8 bases, with 9 bases left in between. Germline loops: CDR1 SEHNR, CDR2 FQNEAQ (reference sequence). The CDR3 coding sequence is TGTGCCAGCAGCTTAGGGCGGGGACAGCAGTACTTC. This gives the protein CASSLGRGQQYF.

The rearrangement links TRBV7-9 to TRBJ2-5; a possible D gene is TRBD1 (5 bases). Germline-derived CDR1 and CDR2 are SEHNR and FQNEAQ (reference sequence). The length of the CDR3 is 14 residues. The germline V and J ends were trimmed by 8 bases and 5 bases, with 18 bases remaining between them. For the CDR3, the DNA is TGTGCCAGCGAGCAGGGTTGGGTACGGGAGACCCAGTACTTC. Translating gives CASEQGWVRETQYF.

CDR3 sequence (DNA): TGTGCCAGCAGCGAGAATCCCTACGAGCAGTACTTC. Translating it yields CASSENPYEQYF. The chain employs TRBV28 and TRBJ2-7, with D uncertain. The CDR3 runs to 12 residues. CDR1 is MDHEN and CDR2 is SYDVKM in the germline V gene. V was shortened by 6 bases and J by 2 bases, with 8 bases between the two germline ends.

This clone was found many times. The chain is built from TRBV19 and TRBJ2-7; TRBD1 aligns across 10 bases. The CDR3 has 15 amino acids. The V gene end was trimmed by 5 bases and the J gene end by 4 bases; junction bases not matched to a gene: 8. Germline V gives CDR1 LNHDA, CDR2 SQIVND (reference sequence). The CDR3 DNA follows: TGTGCCAGTAGTTCTTGGGGACAGGGGAAGTACGAGCAGTACTTC. Its translation: CASSSWGQGKYEQYF. The variable domain in full, completed from reference TRBV19 and TRBJ2-7, reads DGGITQSPKYLFRKEGQNVTLSCEQNLNHDAMYWYRQDPGQGLRLIYYSQIVNDFQKGDIAEGYSVSREKKESFPLTVTSAQKNPTAFYLCASSSWGQGKYEQYFGPGTRLTVT.

The chain uses TRBV5-8 and TRBJ1-5; 7 bases map to TRBD1. Germline loops: CDR1 SGHTS, CDR2 YDEGEE. The CDR3 length is 15 residues. V was clipped by 5 bases and J by 2 bases; unmatched bases: 7. CDR3 in amino acids: CASRHRQGGNQPQHF. DNA for the CDR3: TGTGCCAGCAGGCACCGACAGGGCGGCAATCAGCCCCAGCATTTT.

This chain joins TRBV9 and TRBJ2-7, with 9 bases matching TRBD1. The CDR3 extends over 16 amino acids. Trimming took 2 bases from V and 3 from J; bases not matched to a gene: 9. The germline CDR1 and CDR2 sequences are SGDLS and YYNGEE. The CDR3 here is CASSVRGDRVDYEQYF. CDR3 nucleotides: TGTGCCAGCAGCGTCAGGGGGGACAGGGTCGACTACGAGCAGTACTTC.

V and J are TRBV13 and TRBJ1-5, with a possible D match to TRBD1 (5 bases). V lost 2 bases and J lost 0, with 17 bases in between. The germline gives CDR1 PRHDT, CDR2 FYEKMQ (reference sequence). CDR3 length: 18 amino acids. CDR3 DNA: TGTGCCAGCAGCTTACGCGGGGGAGGGTCCTATAGCAATCAGCCCCAGCATTTT. Amino acid sequence: CASSLRGGGSYSNQPQHF.

The rearrangement joins TRBV27 to TRBJ2-7; 12 bases map to TRBD1. This CDR3 is built from 17 residues. The V and J ends lost 7 bases and 5 bases, in that order; junction bases with no gene match: 15. Looked up from germline, CDR1 is MNHEY and CDR2 is SMNVEV (reference sequence). As DNA, the CDR3 is TGTGCCAGCACCCCGCCCCCGGTCGGGACAGGGGGCCACGAGCAGTACTTC. Its translation: CASTPPPVGTGGHEQYF.

The genes are TRBV6-6 and TRBJ2-2; TRBD1 is a possible D gene (7 bases). The CDR3 length is 16 residues. Germline values: CDR1 MNHNY, CDR2 SVGAGI (reference sequence). Between the trimmed V and J ends, which lost 2 bases and 4 bases, there was a span of 14 bases. CDR3 coding DNA: TGTGCCAGCAGTTACAATTTTCAGGGGGGCACCGGGGAGCTGTTTTTT. This encodes CASSYNFQGGTGELFF.

Of note for this clone: At one end, the junction sequence differs from germline, possibly due to a read error. The V call is TRBV7-3, the J call TRBJ2-1, with 9 bases that match TRBD2. Germline CDR1 is SGHTA and CDR2 is FQGTGA. This CDR3 spans 12 amino acids. In DNA form, the CDR3 reads TGTGCCAGCAGCTCTGTAGCGGGGGAGGTCCTCTTC. It codes for CASSSVAGEVLF.

V and J are TRBV5-4 and TRBJ1-2; tentative D call: TRBD1 (6 bases). V was shortened by 1 base and J by 1 base, with 8 bases between the two germline ends. The CDR3 contains 14 residues. From germline, CDR1 is SGHNT and CDR2 YYREEE (reference sequence). CDR3 sequence: CASSLRGINYGYTF. The CDR3 coding sequence is TGTGCCAGCAGCTTGAGGGGGATTAACTATGGCTACACCTTC.

The gene calls are TRBV30 and TRBJ1-4; 9 nucleotides agree with TRBD1. V lost 3 bases and J lost 15; bases outside the gene matches: 5. Germline values: CDR1 GTSNPN, CDR2 SVGIG (reference sequence). CDR3 length equals 11 residues. The CDR3 DNA reads TGTGCCTGGAGGGGACAGGGTGCATTGTTTTTT. The encoded protein is CAWRGQGALFF.

The chain couples TRBV28 to TRBJ2-2, with unresolved D. The germline V gene has CDR1 MDHEN and CDR2 SYDVKM. The CDR3 length is 14 residues. Trimming stripped 6 bases from V and 1 base from J, with 9 bases between. CDR3 coding DNA: TGTGCCAGCAGAGATTCAGGGAACACCGGGGAGCTGTTTTTT. Translating gives CASRDSGNTGELFF.

The chain joins TRBV19 to TRBJ2-3, with TRBD2 matching over 8 bases. Germline CDR1 is LNHDA and CDR2 is SQIVND (reference sequence). Trimming at V came to 2 bases and at J to 6 bases, leaving 10 bases not matched to a gene. The CDR3 length is 16 residues. As DNA, the CDR3 is TGTGCCAGTAGTATACCTGCGGGGGGACCGTGGGATACGCAGTATTTT. Amino acid sequence: CASSIPAGGPWDTQYF.

The chain employs TRBV7-8 and TRBJ1-2, with a weak D call TRBD1 (6 bases). The CDR3 has 17 amino acids. From germline, CDR1 is SGHVS and CDR2 FQNEAQ. V shed 2 bases and J shed 4 bases, with 20 bases lying between them. The CDR3 nucleotides read TGTGCCAGCAGCTTAAAAGGACCACAGGGCCGAGGCTATGGCTACACCTTC. Protein product: CASSLKGPQGRGYGYTF. The variable domain in full, completed from reference TRBV7-8 and TRBJ1-2, reads GAGVSQSPRYKVAKRGQDVALRCDPISGHVSLFWYQQALGQGPEFLTYFQNEAQLDKSGLPSDRFFAERPEGSVSTLKIQRTQQEDSAVYLCASSLKGPQGRGYGYTFGSGTRLTVV.

This clone was recorded only once. The chain employs TRBV19 and TRBJ1-2, with a weak D call TRBD1 (5 bases). Germline assignment: CDR1 LNHDA and CDR2 SQIVND (reference sequence). This CDR3 region has 13 residues. Deletions cut 1 base from V and 5 bases from J, with 8 bases between. The CDR3 DNA is TGTGCCAGTAGTATAGGACAGCAGTATGGCTACACCTTC. Translation: CASSIGQQYGYTF. Supplemented by reference TRBV19 and TRBJ1-2, the full variable domain reads DGGITQSPKYLFRKEGQNVTLSCEQNLNHDAMYWYRQDPGQGLRLIYYSQIVNDFQKGDIAEGYSVSREKKESFPLTVTSAQKNPTAFYLCASSIGQQYGYTFGSGTRLTVV.

The rearrangement links TRBV6-1 to TRBJ2-7; 8 nucleotides match TRBD1. The CDR3 sequence is 16 residues long. The ends lost 3 bases at V and 4 bases at J; junction bases unmatched: 11. The germline V gene has CDR1 MNHNS and CDR2 SASEGT. The CDR3 bases are TGTGCCAGCAGTGAGGACAGGGCGGAAGTAGGGTACGAGCAGTACTTC. It translates to CASSEDRAEVGYEQYF.